The present TCR beta chain was sequenced within a study of blood T cell repertoires in COVID-19. At the level of the study: The United States, Italy and Spain supplied acute and convalescent COVID-19 samples. Sources were T cells, B-cell-depleted T cells, or PBMCs; the material itself was cDNA or gDNA.

Under the authors' procedure: Estimates of nucleated cell counts were drawn from the amplification of reference gene primers. Method: immunoSEQ multiplex PCR; TCRdb's copy keeps in-frame clones and lacks some. V and J calls and clone size are those listed in that table; D and trimming were worked out from the DNA. Altogether tens of thousands of clones are present, 65% to 85% being singletons, with the ten largest covering roughly 2.5%. This receptor was obtained from an older man with active or convalescent COVID-19. Sequences were obtained from peripheral blood.

Here the CDR3 DNA reads TGTGCCAGCAGTCGACAGGGAAGGGACACTGAAGCTTTCTTT. It encodes CASSRQGRDTEAFF. This chain uses TRBV6-5 with TRBJ1-1; 7 bases are a match to TRBD1. Trimming took 5 bases from V and 3 from J; bases not matched to a gene: 6. This CDR3 spans 14 amino acids. The germline V gene has CDR1 MNHEY and CDR2 SVGAGI.